The 2 T cell receptor beta chains listed next were all sequenced from one sample in a study of shared clonotypes between healthy human individuals. TCRdb's table, derived via immunoSEQ multiplex PCR, lists solely in-frame clones and lacks some. The table lists 2 million to 2.5 million clones, roughly 90% of them singletons, with about 0.36% in the top ten. The sample consisted of naive CD4+ T cells from PBMCs. Subset denoted: CD45RA+ positively selected. The source of these receptors is a man aged 18 to 30 in good health. Some clones in this sample may be carry-over from other donors' samples.

Note on this clone: A read error may account for a junction end that differs from germline. The genes are TRBV19 and TRBJ2-7, with D possibly called TRBD1 or TRBD2 (5 bases each). This CDR3 contains 15 residues. Looked up from germline, CDR1 is LNHDA and CDR2 is SQIVND (reference sequence). The CDR3 reads CASSIASGASTQYFF. In DNA, the CDR3 is TGTGCCAGTAGTATCGCGTCCGGGGCCTCTACCCAATATTTCTTC.

The CDR3 sequence is CASSGLTSYEQYF. CDR3 sequence (DNA): TGTGCCAGCAGCGGACTTACCTCCTACGAGCAGTACTTC. This chain joins TRBV11-2 and TRBJ2-7; a possible D gene is TRBD2 (5 bases). CDR3 length equals 13 residues. Trimming stripped 5 bases from V and 0 bases from J, with 8 bases between. Germline V gene sequence: CDR1 SGHAT, CDR2 FQNNGV.